The present entry profiles one TCR beta chain with its context. As processed by the authors: By means of reference gene primer amplification, nucleated cell counts were estimated. Libraries were prepared by immunoSEQ multiplex PCR; TCRdb keeps only in-frame clonotypes and omits some of them. Clonal size and the V and J genes are those of that table, whereas D and trimming came from the DNA. The sample comprises some 120,000 clones, 80% to 90% of which are singletons, and over 5% rests with the top ten. This entry is derived from a study of blood T cell repertoires in COVID-19. Background on the study: COVID-19 samples collected from the United States, Italy and Spain covered acute and convalescent phases. T cells, B-cell-depleted T cells, or PBMCs provided the cDNA or gDNA that served as material.

Looked up from germline, CDR1 is SGHVS and CDR2 is FQNEAQ. Trimming pared 0 bases from V and 2 bases from J, leaving 11 bases between. This CDR3 is 17 amino acids long. The clonotype originates from a man older than 75 with active or convalescent COVID-19. J is TRBJ1-6 and V is TRBV7-8; weak D call: TRBD1 (6 bases). Sequencing was performed on peripheral blood. In DNA form, the CDR3 reads TGTGCCAGCAGCTTAGCGATACAGGGCGCCTATAATTCACCCCTCCACTTT. Protein sequence: CASSLAIQGAYNSPLHF.